This T cell receptor beta chain is drawn from a study of CD8+ T cells in alopecia areata. The treatment denotes: oral pan-JAK inhibitor, 5-10 mg twice daily. cDNA prepared by RNA extraction and subsequent reverse transcription served as the template for sequencing. This table comes from immunoSEQ multiplex PCR, and its TCRdb copy is limited to in-frame clones, with some not included. The sample has under 200,000 clones; 50% to 70% are singletons. This clone has more than one count but fewer than ten. Trimming pared 9 bases from V and 2 bases from J, leaving 11 bases between. The CDR3 sequence is 12 residues long. CDR1 and CDR2 from the germline V gene are ENHRY and SYGVKD.

This receptor was identified in a human donor with alopecia areata. The V and J genes are TRBV10-3 and TRBJ2-7; unclear D gene. The sequencing used CD4+ T cells sorted from blood, collected at week 4, from a patient treated with tofacitinib. DNA of the CDR3: TGTGCCATTGCGAGCCCCACCTACGAGCAGTACTTC. Translation: CAIASPTYEQYF.